The sequence of this T cell receptor beta chain was determined in a study of beta chain features in type 1 diabetes. Expressed TCRB transcripts got sequenced, as all isolated RNA was reverse transcribed. Libraries were prepared by immunoSEQ multiplex PCR; TCRdb keeps only in-frame clonotypes and omits some of them. The sample contains fewer than 55,000 clones, roughly 39% of which appear only once. Study outcomes and limitations: Within each of all four CD4+ subsets, Type 1 diabetes patients had TCRB CDR3s that were moderately but significantly shorter.

The CDR3 has 12 residues. Germline-derived CDR1 and CDR2 are LNHDA and SQIVND (reference sequence). Relative to its sample, this clone is medium-sized (0.01 to 0.1%). Its antigen is not known. At one end, the junction sequence differs from germline, possibly due to a read error. Markers CD45RO/CCR7/CD25/CD127/CD95/CD27 served to sort CD4+ naive, central memory, regulatory and stem cell-like memory cells. The TCR was taken from a man aged 30 to 45 with type 1 diabetes. The chain carries TRBV19 and TRBJ2-4, with D unclear. The specimen sequenced was Tregs from blood. CDR3 nucleotide sequence: TGTGCCAGTAGTACCTCTGGCGGCAGAATCCACTTC. Translation gives CASSTSGGRIHF.